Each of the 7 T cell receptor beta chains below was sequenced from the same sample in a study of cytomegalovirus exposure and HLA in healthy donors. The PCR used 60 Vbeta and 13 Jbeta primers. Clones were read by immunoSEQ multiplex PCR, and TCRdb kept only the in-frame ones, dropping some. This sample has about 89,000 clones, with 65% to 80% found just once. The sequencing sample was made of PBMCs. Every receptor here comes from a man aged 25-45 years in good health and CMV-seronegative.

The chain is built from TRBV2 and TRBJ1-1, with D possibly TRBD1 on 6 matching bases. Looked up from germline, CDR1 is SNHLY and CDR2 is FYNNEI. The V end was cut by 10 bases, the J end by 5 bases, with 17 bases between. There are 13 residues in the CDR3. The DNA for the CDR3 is TGTGCCACCTCGATGGGGGGGCAGACTGAAGCTTTCTTT. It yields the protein CATSMGGQTEAFF.

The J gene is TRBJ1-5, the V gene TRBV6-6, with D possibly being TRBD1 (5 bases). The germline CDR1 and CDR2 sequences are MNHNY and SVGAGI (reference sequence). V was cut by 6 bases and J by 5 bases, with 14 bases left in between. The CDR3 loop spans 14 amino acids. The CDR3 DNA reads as TGTGCCAGCAGCCGGTCGGGGGTAGATCAGCCCCAGCATTTT. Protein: CASSRSGVDQPQHF.

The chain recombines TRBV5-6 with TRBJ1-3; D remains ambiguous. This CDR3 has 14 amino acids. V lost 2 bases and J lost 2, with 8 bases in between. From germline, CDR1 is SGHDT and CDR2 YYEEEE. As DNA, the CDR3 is TGTGCCAGCAGCTTAGCGGCTGCTGGAAACACCATATATTTT. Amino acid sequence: CASSLAAAGNTIYF.

CDR3 in amino acids: CASSLAGTGAEAFF. The CDR3 nucleotides are TGTGCCAGCAGCTTGGCCGGGACAGGGGCTGAAGCTTTCTTT. The chain combines TRBV5-6 with TRBJ1-1; 10 bases line up with TRBD1. CDR3 length: 14 amino acids. The trim removed 0 bases at V and 6 bases at J, leaving 2 bases unmatched. Germline V lookup: CDR1 SGHDT, CDR2 YYEEEE.

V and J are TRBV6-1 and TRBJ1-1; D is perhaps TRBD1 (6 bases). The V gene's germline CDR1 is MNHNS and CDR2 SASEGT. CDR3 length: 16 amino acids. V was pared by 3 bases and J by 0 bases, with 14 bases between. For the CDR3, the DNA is TGTGCCAGCAGTGAGCCTCGGACAGACCTGAACACTGAAGCTTTCTTT. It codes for CASSEPRTDLNTEAFF.

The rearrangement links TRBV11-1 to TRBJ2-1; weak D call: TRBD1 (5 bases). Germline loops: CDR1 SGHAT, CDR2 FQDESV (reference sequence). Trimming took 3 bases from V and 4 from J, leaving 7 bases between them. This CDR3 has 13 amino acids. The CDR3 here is CASSFDSYNEQFF. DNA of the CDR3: TGTGCCAGCAGCTTCGACAGTTACAATGAGCAGTTCTTC.

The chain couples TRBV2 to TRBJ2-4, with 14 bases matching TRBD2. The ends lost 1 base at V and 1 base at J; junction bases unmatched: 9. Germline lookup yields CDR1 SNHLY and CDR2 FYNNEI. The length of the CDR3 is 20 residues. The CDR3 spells CASSEVGGLAGVGAKNIQYF. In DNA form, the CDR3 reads TGTGCCAGCAGTGAAGTTGGGGGACTAGCGGGGGTCGGGGCCAAAAACATTCAGTACTTC.